Each of the 30 T cell receptor beta chains below was sequenced from the same sample in a study of blood T cell repertoires in COVID-19. Measured with immunoSEQ multiplex PCR; TCRdb has only the in-frame clones, and not every one. Of roughly 440,000 clones in the sample, roughly 88% were seen once. The material sequenced was peripheral blood. The receptors shown here come from a woman in her fifties or sixties with COVID-19, enrolled during active disease.

The V call is TRBV6-5, the J call TRBJ1-4; 9 bases fit TRBD1. V was pared by 6 bases and J by 6 bases, with 5 bases of the junction left unmatched. Germline V gene lookup returns CDR1 MNHEY and CDR2 SVGAGI. The length of the CDR3 is 14 residues. As DNA, the CDR3 is TGTGCCAGCAGCCGCGGGACAGGGTATGAAAAACTGTTTTTT. Encoded protein: CASSRGTGYEKLFF.

This chain uses TRBV10-3 with TRBJ2-3; D may be TRBD2 (7 bases). The V end was cut by 6 bases, the J end by 2 bases, with 18 bases between. The germline gives CDR1 ENHRY, CDR2 SYGVKD. The CDR3 has 16 residues. The CDR3 nucleotides are TGTGCCATCAGCCCTACTCGTCGGGGGGCCACAGATACGCAGTATTTT. Amino acids: CAISPTRRGATDTQYF.

The rearrangement links TRBV9 to TRBJ2-3, with D possibly matching TRBD2 (6 bases). Germline-derived CDR1 and CDR2 are SGDLS and YYNGEE. There are 15 residues in the CDR3. V dropped 0 bases and J dropped 6 bases, with 14 bases sitting between them. The CDR3 DNA reads as TGTGCCAGCAGCGTAGACGCGGGGAGAATCGATACGCAGTATTTT. It specifies CASSVDAGRIDTQYF.

This clone was counted only a few times. V usage is TRBV4-1 and J usage is TRBJ2-1; tentatively, D is TRBD2 (7 bases). Deletions cut 0 bases from V and 8 bases from J, with 14 bases between. Looked up from germline, CDR1 is MGHRA and CDR2 is YSYEKL. The CDR3 contains 15 residues. For the CDR3, the DNA is TGCGCCAGCAGCCAAGACCCCAGGGGAGGGGATGAGCAGTTCTTC. Encoded protein: CASSQDPRGGDEQFF.

This chain links TRBV5-4 with TRBJ1-2; D remains ambiguous. Germline V lookup: CDR1 SGHNT, CDR2 YYREEE (reference sequence). The CDR3 is made up of 11 amino acids. Deletions cut 4 bases from V and 7 bases from J, with 8 bases between. The DNA for the CDR3 is TGTGCCAGCAGCCTCTACGGTGGCTACACCTTC. Translated, it gives CASSLYGGYTF.

The rearrangement joins TRBV10-2 to TRBJ2-2; 9 bases are a match to TRBD1. The length of the CDR3 is 15 residues. Germline CDR1 is WSHSY and CDR2 is SAAADI. V lost 6 bases, J lost 6 bases, and 8 bases stayed unmatched. The CDR3 loop is CASRPGTGRAGELFF. The CDR3 DNA reads TGCGCCAGCAGGCCCGGGACAGGGAGGGCCGGGGAGCTGTTTTTT.

Comments on this clone: Other DNA sequences within the sample encode an identical CDR3. The chain recombines TRBV5-1 with TRBJ1-1; the D gene is possibly TRBD1 (5 bases). The germline V gene has CDR1 SGHRS and CDR2 YFSETQ. The V and J ends lost 0 bases and 5 bases respectively, with 11 bases between them. The length of the CDR3 is 14 residues. The CDR3 bases are TGCGCCAGCAGCTTGGCCGTGGGGGGAACTGAAGCTTTCTTT. Residues: CASSLAVGGTEAFF.

J is TRBJ1-5 and V is TRBV5-6, with 8 positions matching TRBD1. This CDR3 comprises 16 residues. V trimming: 0 bases; J trimming: 4 bases; junction bases outside the gene matches: 6. CDR1 is SGHDT and CDR2 is YYEEEE in the germline V gene. The CDR3 bases are TGTGCCAGCAGCTTGGCGACAGGGGAGATGAATCAGCCCCAGCATTTT. Protein: CASSLATGEMNQPQHF.

CDR3 DNA: TGTGCCAGTAGTATTCGAGAAGATAATTCACCCCTCCACTTT. Amino acid sequence: CASSIREDNSPLHF. This chain uses TRBV19 with TRBJ1-6; no clear D. The CDR3 extends over 14 amino acids. V was shortened by 3 bases and J by 5 bases, with 8 bases between the two germline ends. Per the germline V gene, CDR1 is LNHDA and CDR2 is SQIVND (reference sequence).

The rearrangement joins TRBV2 to TRBJ2-3; tentative D call: TRBD1 (6 bases). Germline CDR1 and CDR2: SNHLY and FYNNEI. Trimming left V 8 bases short and J 7 bases short, with 22 bases between. The CDR3 extends over 15 amino acids. CDR3 amino acids: CASGPEQGWGNTQYF. In DNA form, the CDR3 reads TGTGCCAGCGGACCAGAGCAGGGGTGGGGGAATACGCAGTATTTT.

The rearrangement joins TRBV19 to TRBJ1-1, with a tentative D call TRBD1 (5 bases). V was cut by 7 bases and J by 0 bases, with 24 bases left in between. The CDR3 spans 18 residues. Germline values: CDR1 LNHDA, CDR2 SQIVND (reference sequence). CDR3 in amino acids: CASNLTPGDLMMNTEAFF. The CDR3 nucleotides are TGTGCCAGTAACCTCACCCCGGGGGATCTAATGATGAACACTGAAGCTTTCTTT.

The chain employs TRBV5-6 and TRBJ1-5; 9 bases fit TRBD1. V lost 1 base, J lost 7 bases, and 6 bases stayed unmatched. This CDR3 has 15 amino acids. The germline gives CDR1 SGHDT, CDR2 YYEEEE. The CDR3 sequence is CASSLFRDRVQPQHF. In DNA form, the CDR3 reads TGTGCCAGCAGCTTGTTTCGGGACAGGGTCCAGCCCCAGCATTTT.

The rearrangement links TRBV19 to TRBJ2-7; D is uncertain. Germline V lookup: CDR1 LNHDA, CDR2 SQIVND (reference sequence). Trimming removed 1 base from V and 7 bases from J, with 5 bases in between. The CDR3 covers 11 residues. The CDR3: CASSIVREQYF. CDR3 DNA sequence: TGTGCCAGTAGTATAGTACGGGAGCAGTACTTC. The full variable domain, in which reference TRBV19 and TRBJ2-7 provide the parts outside the CDR3, is DGGITQSPKYLFRKEGQNVTLSCEQNLNHDAMYWYRQDPGQGLRLIYYSQIVNDFQKGDIAEGYSVSREKKESFPLTVTSAQKNPTAFYLCASSIVREQYFGPGTRLTVT.

This chain uses TRBV6-1 with TRBJ2-7; 8 nucleotides align to TRBD1. The CDR3 extends over 14 amino acids. CDR1 and CDR2 from the germline V gene are MNHNS and SASEGT. J lost 6 bases, V lost 2 bases, and 6 bases had no gene match. The DNA of the CDR3 is TGTGCCAGCAGTGAATTGAGGGGGACAGGCGAGCAGTACTTC. This gives the protein CASSELRGTGEQYF.

The chain uses TRBV5-4 and TRBJ1-6, with D unresolved. The CDR3 contains 16 residues. Trimming took 2 bases from V and 8 from J, leaving 17 bases between them. Germline V gene data show CDR1 as SGHNT and CDR2 as YYREEE (reference sequence). DNA for the CDR3: TGTGCCAGCAGCTTAGGAGTACTCGGTTCTGATTCACCCCTCCACTTT. Its protein is CASSLGVLGSDSPLHF.

The CDR3 DNA follows: TGTGCCAGCAGCGATAGGAGGACAGGGGAATCGAAGCAGTACTTC. As protein: CASSDRRTGESKQYF. The genes are TRBV11-3 and TRBJ2-7; 9 bases line up with TRBD1. V lost 5 bases to trimming and J lost 8 bases; unmatched junction nucleotides: 13. This CDR3 contains 15 residues. CDR1 is SGHNT and CDR2 is YENEEA in the germline V gene.

The genes are TRBV6-4 and TRBJ2-3, with 7 bases aligning to TRBD1. Germline V gives CDR1 MRHNA, CDR2 SNTAGT. V was clipped by 4 bases and J by 2 bases; unmatched bases: 3. The CDR3 extends over 14 amino acids. The CDR3 reads CASSAGTDTDTQYF. Written as DNA, the CDR3 is TGTGCCAGCAGTGCGGGGACAGACACAGATACGCAGTATTTT.

V and J are TRBV10-3 and TRBJ1-2; 7 bases map to TRBD1. The length of the CDR3 is 14 residues. The germline gives CDR1 ENHRY, CDR2 SYGVKD. V shed 5 bases and J 6 bases; nucleotides not matched to a gene: 9. The CDR3 is CAISFTGVADGYTF. CDR3 coding DNA: TGTGCCATCAGTTTTACAGGGGTAGCTGATGGCTACACCTTC.

The genes are TRBV10-1 and TRBJ2-7; D remains ambiguous. V lost 3 bases and J 2 bases, leaving 14 bases between the germline ends. The CDR3 runs to 15 residues. The germline gives CDR1 WNHNN, CDR2 SYGVQD (reference sequence). CDR3 coding DNA: TGCGCCAGCAGTGATGAGTCGACTCTCCCCTACGAGCAGTACTTC. This translates into CASSDESTLPYEQYF.

This sequence joins TRBV15 and TRBJ2-7; D possibly corresponds to TRBD2 (5 bases). Looked up from germline, CDR1 is LNHNV and CDR2 is YYDKDF (reference sequence). V lost 3 bases to trimming and J lost 6 bases, with 18 bases between them. The CDR3 covers 15 residues. CDR3 in amino acids: CATSRGVSPTSEQYF. The DNA of the CDR3 is TGTGCCACCAGCAGGGGAGTGTCCCCTACGAGCGAGCAGTACTTC. Supplemented by reference TRBV15 and TRBJ2-7, the full variable domain reads DAMVIQNPRYQVTQFGKPVTLSCSQTLNHNVMYWYQQKSSQAPKLLFHYYDKDFNNEADTPDNFQSRRPNTSFCFLDIRSPGLGDTAMYLCATSRGVSPTSEQYFGPGTRLTVT.

Here the CDR3 reads CASSLNRGNTGELFF. The CDR3 DNA follows: TGTGCCAGCAGCTTGAACAGGGGGAACACCGGGGAGCTGTTTTTT. This chain links TRBV5-4 with TRBJ2-2, with 7 bases that match TRBD1. Germline V CDR1 and CDR2: SGHNT, YYREEE (reference sequence). V shed 1 base, J shed 1 base, and the junction held 1 base outside the gene matches. The CDR3 totals 15 residues.

V is TRBV6-6 and J is TRBJ1-6; D remains unclear. V lost 6 bases to trimming and J lost 0 bases, with 12 bases between them. The germline gives CDR1 MNHNY, CDR2 SVGAGI (reference sequence). The CDR3 contains 16 residues. CDR3 DNA: TGTGCCAGCAGCCGATCTCTGAGCTCCTATAATTCACCCCTCCACTTT. Protein sequence: CASSRSLSSYNSPLHF.

This chain uses TRBV5-1 with TRBJ2-3, with D possibly matching TRBD2 (5 bases). V dropped 0 bases and J dropped 1 base, with 15 bases sitting between them. CDR1 and CDR2 from the germline V gene are SGHRS and YFSETQ. There are 17 residues in the CDR3. This CDR3 reads CASSLAYGVRGTDTQYF. The DNA of the CDR3 is TGCGCCAGCAGCTTGGCCTATGGCGTGAGGGGCACAGATACGCAGTATTTT.

The genes are TRBV7-9 and TRBJ2-7; D uncertain. V gave up 0 bases and J gave up 6 bases, with 6 bases separating them. This CDR3 has 12 residues. Germline CDR1 and CDR2: SEHNR and FQNEAQ (reference sequence). CDR3 loop: CASSLAPLEQYF. The CDR3 coding sequence is TGTGCCAGCAGCTTAGCCCCTCTCGAGCAGTACTTC.

The chain employs TRBV13 and TRBJ2-1, with D uncertain. This CDR3 comprises 15 residues. Germline V gene data show CDR1 as PRHDT and CDR2 as FYEKMQ (reference sequence). The ends were cut back, 2 bases at V and 2 bases at J, with 10 bases in the middle. The CDR3 DNA sequence: TGTGCCAGCAGCTTACGCAGTGTGACCTACAATGAGCAGTTCTTC. Its protein product is CASSLRSVTYNEQFF. Drawing the rest from reference TRBV13 and TRBJ2-1, the complete variable domain is AAGVIQSPRHLIKEKRETATLKCYPIPRHDTVYWYQQGPGQDPQFLISFYEKMQSDKGSIPDRFSAQQFSDYHSELNMSSLELGDSALYFCASSLRSVTYNEQFFGPGTRLTVL.

The V gene is TRBV6-6, the J gene TRBJ2-3, with 8 positions matching TRBD2. The CDR3 totals 17 residues. Per germline, CDR1 MNHNY and CDR2 SVGAGI (reference sequence). The V segment lost 5 bases and the J segment 3 bases; nucleotides outside the gene matches: 13. The DNA for the CDR3 is TGTGCCAGCAGTCCCCTGGCGGGGGGAGTGAGGACAGATACGCAGTATTTT. Translating gives CASSPLAGGVRTDTQYF.

The gene calls are TRBV5-1 and TRBJ2-5; D unclear. The germline CDR1 and CDR2 sequences are SGHRS and YFSETQ. Trimming took 1 base from V and 4 from J, leaving 8 bases between them. The CDR3 extends over 13 amino acids. CDR3 coding DNA: TGCGCCAGCAGCTTGCCCGGCGGAGAGACCCAGTACTTC. Translating it yields CASSLPGGETQYF.

This sequence joins TRBV2 and TRBJ1-2; 12 positions agree with TRBD1. With V trimmed by 7 bases and J by 4 bases, 7 bases remained unmatched. The germline V gene encodes CDR1 SNHLY and CDR2 FYNNEI. The CDR3 is made up of 15 amino acids. CDR3 region: CASTPGQGALYGYTF. The CDR3 DNA reads TGTGCCAGCACGCCGGGACAGGGGGCTCTCTATGGCTACACCTTC.

The chain employs TRBV5-1 and TRBJ1-4; D is unclear. V lost 2 bases and J 8 bases, leaving 19 bases between the germline ends. Germline CDR1 and CDR2: SGHRS and YFSETQ. This CDR3 spans 16 amino acids. The CDR3 region is CASSFFAGSRTEKLFF. Here the CDR3 DNA reads TGCGCCAGCAGCTTCTTCGCCGGGTCCCGCACGGAAAAACTGTTTTTT.

The V call is TRBV6-5, the J call TRBJ2-7, with a possible D match to TRBD1 (6 bases). The V end lost 0 bases, the J end lost 7 bases, and 16 bases lay between the germline ends. CDR3 length equals 15 residues. Germline-derived CDR1 and CDR2 are MNHEY and SVGAGI. This CDR3 reads CASSYSAGVKREQYF. CDR3 bases: TGTGCCAGCAGTTACTCGGCAGGGGTGAAACGGGAGCAGTACTTC.